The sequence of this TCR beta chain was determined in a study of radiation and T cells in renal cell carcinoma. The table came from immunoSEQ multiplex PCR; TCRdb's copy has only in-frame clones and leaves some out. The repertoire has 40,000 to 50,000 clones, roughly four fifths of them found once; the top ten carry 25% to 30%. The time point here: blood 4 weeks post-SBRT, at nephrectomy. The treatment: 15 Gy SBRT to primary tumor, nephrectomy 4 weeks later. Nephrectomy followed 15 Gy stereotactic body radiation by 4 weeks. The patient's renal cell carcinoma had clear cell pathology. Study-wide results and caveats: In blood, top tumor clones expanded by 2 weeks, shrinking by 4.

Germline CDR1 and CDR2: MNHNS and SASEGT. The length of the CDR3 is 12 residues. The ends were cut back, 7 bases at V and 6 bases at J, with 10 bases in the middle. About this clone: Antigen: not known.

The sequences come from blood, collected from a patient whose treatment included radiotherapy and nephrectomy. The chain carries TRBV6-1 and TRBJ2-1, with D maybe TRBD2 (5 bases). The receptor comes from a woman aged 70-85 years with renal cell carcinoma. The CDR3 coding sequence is TGTGCCAGCACCCCTGGGAGCAATGAGCAGTTCTTC. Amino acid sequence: CASTPGSNEQFF.